This TCR beta chain was sequenced during a study of cytomegalovirus exposure and HLA in healthy donors. Findings and limits, study-wide: In vitro testing confirmed a few CMV-associated chains as specific for CMV antigens.

V was trimmed by 3 bases and J by 6 bases, leaving 15 bases between them. The CDR3 is 14 residues long. CDR1 is SGDLS and CDR2 is YYNGEE in the germline V gene. Both 60 Vbeta primers and 13 Jbeta primers went into the PCR. Produced via immunoSEQ multiplex PCR; TCRdb's table is partial and in-frame only. Of roughly 250,000 clones listed, 80% were seen once; the top ten hold roughly 0.31%. Though nominally healthy at sampling, donors likely had unrecorded immune exposures. For this clone: What it binds is not known.

The specimen was PBMCs. This chain links TRBV9 with TRBJ1-2; maybe TRBD1 (6 bases). This clonotype was obtained from a girl aged 2-10 years in good health and CMV-seronegative. The CDR3 is CASSAFQGWDGYTF. The CDR3 DNA sequence: TGTGCCAGCAGCGCGTTCCAGGGGTGGGATGGCTACACCTTC.